These T cell receptor beta chains were read from a single sample in a study of T cells after yellow fever vaccination. MiXCR, applied by TCRdb to the 5' RACE reads, yields one record per CDR3 protein. The top ten clones hold roughly 18% of a sample with approximately 340,000 distinct CDR3 sequences, 8.5% to 10% of them seen once. The sequencing here drew on PBMCs, taken on the day of the first yellow fever vaccination. The receptors shown here come from a man between 18 and 29 years old who received the YFV17D yellow fever vaccine. Each CDR3 is given with its conserved first and last residue. The D gene is left open where the match is weak. Expanded clones are given a class, and other clones once, few, many or no size at all.

-	-	TRBV5-4	TRBJ2-3	CASTSNTDTQYF	TGTGCCAGCACTTCCAACACAGATACGCAGTATTTT
-	TRBD1	TRBV28	TRBJ1-4	CALGQGAMGTEKLFF	TGTGCCTTGGGGCAGGGGGCCATGGGCACGGAAAAACTGTTTTTT
-	-	TRBV5-6	TRBJ2-3	CTSSLIPSADTQYF	TGTACCAGCAGCTTGATCCCCTCCGCAGATACGCAGTATTTT
-	TRBD2	TRBV7-9	TRBJ2-3	CASSLPTSGSDTQYF	TGTGCCAGCAGCTTACCGACTAGCGGTTCAGATACGCAGTATTTT
many	-	TRBV5-1	TRBJ2-5	CASSLTTGDQETQYF	TGCGCCAGCAGCTTGACGACAGGCGACCAAGAGACCCAGTACTTC
few	-	TRBV5-1	TRBJ2-7	CASSLTFGQGAREQYF	-
-	TRBD1	TRBV7-3	TRBJ2-1	CASSLTSGTGGNNEQFF	TGTGCCAGCAGTTTAACGTCCGGGACAGGGGGCAATAATGAGCAGTTCTTC
many	-	TRBV4-1	TRBJ2-1	CASSQLARDEQFF	TGCGCCAGCAGCCAATTGGCGCGGGATGAGCAGTTCTTC
-	-	TRBV5-8	TRBJ1-1	CASSAEDTEAFF	TGTGCCAGCAGCGCGGAGGACACTGAAGCTTTCTTT
-	TRBD1	TRBV6-2/TRBV6-3	TRBJ2-5	CASSRRTGAFVETQYF	TGTGCCAGCAGTCGCCGGACAGGGGCCTTCGTGGAGACCCAGTACTTC
few	-	TRBV19	TRBJ1-1	CASSIAGSMNTEAFF	TGTGCCAGTAGTATAGCAGGTTCCATGAACACTGAAGCTTTCTTT
few	-	TRBV5-1	TRBJ1-4	CASSVRGLTNEKLFF	TGCGCCAGCAGCGTAAGAGGTCTGACTAATGAAAAACTGTTTTTT
-	-	TRBV24-1	TRBJ2-3	CATSDPLQGRDTQYF	TGTGCCACCAGTGATCCCCTGCAGGGTAGGGATACGCAGTATTTT
few	TRBD2	TRBV10-3	TRBJ2-3	CAVMPAGEWADTQYF	TGTGCCGTGATGCCAGCGGGGGAATGGGCAGATACGCAGTATTTT
many	TRBD2	TRBV7-2	TRBJ2-5	CASSPGLVPYQETQYF	TGTGCCAGCAGCCCCGGACTAGTACCGTACCAAGAGACCCAGTACTTC
many	-	TRBV20-1	TRBJ1-3	CSASKGGNTIYF	TGCAGTGCTAGTAAAGGTGGAAACACCATATATTTT
few	-	TRBV14	TRBJ1-2	CASSQDRGLGYTF	TGTGCCAGCAGCCAAGATCGGGGGCTGGGCTACACCTTC
many	-	TRBV20-1	TRBJ1-1	CSAMEPNTEAFF	TGCAGTGCCATGGAACCGAACACTGAAGCTTTCTTT
-	TRBD1	TRBV6-1	TRBJ1-1	CASRRQGAVTEAFF	TGTGCCAGCAGACGACAGGGGGCGGTGACTGAAGCTTTCTTT
-	-	TRBV6-4	TRBJ2-2	CASSGDLNTGELFF	TGTGCCAGCAGTGGTGATCTGAACACCGGGGAGCTGTTTTTT
-	TRBD2	TRBV7-2	TRBJ2-3	CASSFLRGGAAGDTQYF	TGTGCCAGCAGCTTCTTACGCGGGGGGGCCGCCGGAGATACGCAGTATTTT
-	-	TRBV2	TRBJ1-5	CASKRDYSNQPQHF	TGTGCCAGCAAGAGGGACTATAGCAATCAGCCCCAGCATTTT
-	TRBD2	TRBV20-1	TRBJ2-1	CSARVERGLGNEQFF	TGCAGTGCTAGAGTGGAGCGGGGGCTTGGAAATGAGCAGTTCTTC
-	-	TRBV19	TRBJ2-1	CASSSQRASAEQFF	TGTGCCAGTAGTAGCCAGCGGGCTAGTGCGGAGCAGTTCTTC
few	-	TRBV20-1	TRBJ1-5	CSARDWGNQPQHF	TGCAGTGCTAGAGACTGGGGCAATCAGCCCCAGCATTTT
few	TRBD2	TRBV7-2	TRBJ2-5	CASSQGLAAETQYF	TGTGCCAGCAGCCAGGGACTAGCGGCGGAGACCCAGTACTTC
many	-	TRBV7-2	TRBJ2-2	CASRVLSGDTGELFF	TGTGCCAGCAGAGTACTTAGCGGAGACACCGGGGAGCTGTTTTTT
-	-	TRBV5-1	TRBJ1-1	CASSWGRLDTEAFF	TGCGCCAGCAGCTGGGGTCGGCTCGACACTGAAGCTTTCTTT
-	-	TRBV6-2/TRBV6-3	TRBJ1-3	CAGGAGSGNTIYF	TGTGCCGGAGGGGCGGGATCCGGAAACACCATATATTTT
few	-	TRBV5-1	TRBJ2-2	CASSLAGTRELFF	TGCGCCAGCAGCTTGGCCGGGACGAGGGAGCTGTTTTTT
-	TRBD1	TRBV12-3/TRBV12-4	TRBJ1-4	CASSFGDSEKLFF	TGTGCCAGCAGTTTTGGGGACAGCGAAAAACTGTTTTTT
few	-	TRBV3-1	TRBJ2-1	CASSQGDRSYNEQFF	TGTGCCAGCAGCCAAGGGGACCGTTCCTACAATGAGCAGTTCTTC
many	-	TRBV7-6	TRBJ2-2	CASSLATGPAGELFF	TGTGCCAGCAGCTTAGCTACAGGGCCCGCCGGGGAGCTGTTTTTT
-	-	TRBV20-1	TRBJ2-7	CSVGGGLVYEQYF	TGCAGTGTTGGGGGCGGATTAGTATACGAGCAGTACTTC
-	-	TRBV7-8	TRBJ2-1	CASSLGGMGVWEQFF	TGTGCCAGCAGCTTAGGGGGGATGGGGGTCTGGGAGCAGTTCTTC
few	TRBD2	TRBV7-2	TRBJ2-7	CASSLVGAGTAEQYF	TGTGCCAGCAGCTTAGTAGGAGCGGGGACGGCCGAGCAGTACTTC
few	TRBD2	TRBV28	TRBJ2-1	CASSLERGAPFNNEQFF	TGTGCCAGCAGTTTAGAGCGGGGGGCTCCCTTCAACAATGAGCAGTTCTTC